Shown below are 5 T cell receptor beta chains from a single sample sequenced in a study of blood T cell repertoires in COVID-19. Assay: immunoSEQ multiplex PCR; the TCRdb copy retains only in-frame clones and omits some. This repertoire shows some 26,000 clones, over 70% found once; its top ten account for around 55%. Sequenced: peripheral blood. Every receptor here comes from a man aged 45 to 65 with active or convalescent COVID-19.

CDR3 DNA sequence: TGTGCCAGCAGCAGCCCCGACAGGGGAGATCAGCCCCAGCATTTT. Its protein is CASSSPDRGDQPQHF. This sequence joins TRBV7-9 and TRBJ1-5; 8 bases agree with TRBD1. The CDR3 is made up of 15 amino acids. Germline V gene lookup returns CDR1 SEHNR and CDR2 FQNEAQ (reference sequence). Unmatched junction bases numbered 8, after V lost 5 bases and J lost 5 bases.

The gene calls are TRBV5-8 and TRBJ2-5; TRBD1 agrees at 11 bases. The CDR3 contains 15 residues. V dropped 4 bases and J dropped 1; count of bases not matched to a gene: 3. CDR1 and CDR2 (germline): SGHTS, YDEGEE. CDR3 sequence: CASSPGTGGQETQYF. DNA for the CDR3: TGTGCCAGCAGCCCCGGGACAGGGGGCCAAGAGACCCAGTACTTC.

The chain carries TRBV28 and TRBJ2-5, with TRBD1 identical over 7 bases. The germline V gene encodes CDR1 MDHEN and CDR2 SYDVKM. This CDR3 comprises 16 residues. V lost 2 bases and J lost 5; bases outside the gene matches: 11. The DNA for the CDR3 is TGTGCCAGCAGTTTAGGCCTCGGGACAGTCGCCGAGACCCAGTACTTC. Its translation is CASSLGLGTVAETQYF.

V is TRBV6-5 and J is TRBJ1-4; D uncertain. The CDR3 consists of 12 residues. CDR1 MNHEY and CDR2 SVGAGI come from the germline V gene. Trimming left V 9 bases short and J 8 bases short, with 13 bases between. CDR3 sequence: CASRGLGEKLFF. The DNA of the CDR3 is TGTGCCAGTCGGGGTTTAGGGGAAAAACTGTTTTTT.

This clone was found a few times. The chain joins TRBV5-1 to TRBJ2-1, with 15 bases matching TRBD2. The germline V gene has CDR1 SGHRS and CDR2 YFSETQ. The J segment lost 9 bases and the V segment lost 3 bases, leaving 7 bases of the junction unmatched. The CDR3 has 16 residues. CDR3 sequence: CASSSGLAGGRGEQFF. The CDR3 DNA sequence: TGCGCCAGCAGCTCGGGACTAGCGGGAGGTCGGGGTGAGCAGTTCTTC.